This TCR beta chain was sequenced during a study of long-term antiretroviral therapy in people with HIV. Study-level information: First collections came about a decade before the 2015 immediate-ART recommendation.

The authors ran the immunoSEQ assay, v3.0, at survey level. Only in-frame clones appear in the TCRdb table, and some are missing; sequencing was by immunoSEQ multiplex PCR. Here the sample spans around 20,000 clones, 76% being singletons. Trimming cost V 1 base and J 1 base, with 11 bases left between them. CDR1 and CDR2 from the germline V gene are MGHRA and YSYEKL. This CDR3 has 17 amino acids. The origin of this receptor is a woman in her forties or fifties with HIV. The sample was unsorted PBMCs, taken 0.5 years before starting antiretroviral therapy. The genes are TRBV4-1 and TRBJ2-6; D might be TRBD2 (5 bases). In nucleotides, the CDR3 is TGCGCCAGCAGCCAAGGGAGGAGGTCATCTGGGGCCAACGTCCTGACTTTC. Translating it yields CASSQGRRSSGANVLTF.